A selection of T cell receptor beta chains follows, all from one sample in a study of sequential checkpoint blockade in melanoma. Method: immunoSEQ multiplex PCR; TCRdb's copy keeps in-frame clones and lacks some. The repertoire has 10,000 to 15,000 clones, approximately 24% of them found once; the top ten carry about 21%. This material consisted of tumor tissue (inferred from file names), taken from a patient given nivolumab and ipilimumab in sequence. All receptors come from a human donor with melanoma. Both conserved end residues are part of each CDR3. A D gene is named only where the DNA matches it firmly. The size field is filled for only some rows; it gives once, few, many or a size class.

clone_size v_call d_call cdr3_aa
once TRBV19 - CASKIGQAGNTIYF
few TRBV1 - CASSQDPGNGELFF
- TRBV15 TRBD2 CATSRDGVAGEGETQYF
- TRBV1 - CASSPHGSSYNTEAFF
- TRBV28 TRBD1 CASSAGQGGYNEQFF
once TRBV14 - CASSHLGRGYNYGYTF
- TRBV5-1 TRBD1 CASSLRQGMYYGYTF
- TRBV10-3 - CAISEPWAFSPLHF
few TRBV9 TRBD2 CASSVSSSGGALLWHEQFF
- TRBV5-1 TRBD1 CASSLSGQGVSGNTIYF
few TRBV11-3 - CASTYGVGNSPLHF
- TRBV28 TRBD1 CASRGGGQGNQNEKLFF
few TRBV9 - CASRGQGGTEAFF
- TRBV19 - CASSPGTTSNQPQHF
many TRBV11-3 TRBD1 CASSATGGRDTEAFF
few TRBV11-3 - CASSTAGTFSYEQYF
- TRBV19 - CASSMQGVNQPQHF
few TRBV9 - CASSQTPDDPESWETQYF
few TRBV6-8 - CASSDVKGGTDTQYF
- TRBV18 TRBD1 CASSLLTGDPYEQYF
- TRBV11-3 TRBD1 CASSSTRQGAVYNEQFF
- TRBV5-1 - CASSADWVTDTQYF
few TRBV2 - CASSQEEGLVYYGYTF
- TRBV6-8 TRBD2 CASSLGAGANTGELFF
few TRBV6-1 - CASSEGLTAVSYTNEQFF
- TRBV6-8 - CASSYGLNYNEQFF
- TRBV6-8 - CASSYRTAGNTEAFF
- TRBV6-8 - CASTDFIRRPAGYEQYF
once TRBV19 - CASSMIRRSDLPGREKLFF
- TRBV19 - CASSIFSRTDHWDTEAFF
many TRBV7-6 TRBD1 CASSRVPTGQGIHQETQYF
- TRBV11-3 TRBD2 CASSLGLAGGFGTGELFF
few TRBV9 TRBD2 CASSVSGGIYEQFF
- TRBV7-4 - CASKATGARDEQYF
- TRBV6-8 - CASSYSSQKWTNEKLFF
- TRBV28 - CASRVAETSYNEQFF
- TRBV18 - CASSLGSYGYTF
- TRBV9 TRBD2 CASSLATSGGAEQYF
many TRBV2 - CASSPSEGNQETQYF
many TRBV6-8 - CASSEERREPQHF
few TRBV18 - CASSPYSTGNKHYEQYF
few TRBV11-3 - CASSSPVTYLATNEKLFF
- TRBV9 - CASSVGVRVAYNEQFF
many TRBV6-4 - CATGGPGELFF
- TRBV30 - CAWSVPGTINEQFF
- TRBV19 - CASSLNNQPQHF
- TRBV19 - CASSRQNTYGYTF
- TRBV6-8 - CASSYTPGRRETQYF
- TRBV5-1 - CASSPPDRHTPTDTQYF
- TRBV9 - CASSVVQTNTGELFF
- TRBV11-3 TRBD1 CASSLGPSGTGGKRAGELFF
- TRBV18 - CASSPGLGRDVLNQPQHF
many TRBV6-8 TRBD2 CASSGLAGGPGELFF
few TRBV4-1 - CASSRGPGGYNSPLHF
- TRBV19 - CASSPSARGTFGNEQFF
few TRBV6-8 - CASSQSQEWETQYF
- TRBV11-1 TRBD1 CASSLGRDSSYEQYF
many TRBV6-8 TRBD1 CASSYPGQGTWVYEQYF
- TRBV2 - CASSEYQYEQYF